This entry describes one T cell receptor (beta chain). This specimen belongs to a study of blood T cell repertoires in COVID-19. TCRdb keeps only in-frame clones here, not all; method: immunoSEQ multiplex PCR. The sample comprises about 310,000 clones, about 90% of which are singletons, and over 8.5% rests with the top ten. Clinical histories supplied by participants themselves formed the basis of cohort assignment. The CDR3 length is 13 residues. V dropped 1 base and J dropped 9 bases, with 10 bases sitting between them. Germline CDR1 is SGHVS and CDR2 is FNYEAQ. The gene calls are TRBV7-6 and TRBJ2-1; possible D gene TRBD1, 5 bases. The sequenced sample was PBMCs or T cells enriched from blood (not recorded which). The clonotype comes from a woman in her 30s who had recovered from COVID-19. Written as DNA, the CDR3 is TGTGCCAGCAGCTTAGTGTGGGGCGGTGAGCAGTTCTTC. Protein sequence: CASSLVWGGEQFF.